A selection of T cell receptor beta chains follows, all from one sample in a study of blood T cells in healthy people across ages. Using its own MiXCR run on the 5' RACE reads, TCRdb lists one record per CDR3 protein. The sample has fewer than 800,000 distinct CDR3 sequences, approximately 31% seen once; the top ten hold 15%. Sequencing input: blood. The receptors shown here come from a woman older than 75 in good health. The CDR3 runs from the conserved cysteine through the conserved F or W. The D gene is left open where the match is weak. Only some rows state a clone size, as once, few, many or a class for expanded clones.

clone_size: .
j_call: TRBJ2-1
d_call: .
v_call: TRBV12-3/TRBV12-4
cdr3_length: 13
cdr3_nt: TGTGCCAGCAGTTTACACCTAGCTAACCAGCAGTTCTTC
cdr3_aa: CASSLHLANQQFF

clone_size: .
j_call: TRBJ2-4
d_call: .
v_call: TRBV20-1
cdr3_length: 15
cdr3_nt: TGCAGTGCTAGAGGTGGGACCAAACTGTACAATGAGCAGTACTTC
cdr3_aa: CSARGGTKLYNEQYF

clone_size: .
j_call: TRBJ2-5
d_call: .
v_call: TRBV5-1
cdr3_length: 16
cdr3_nt: TGCGCCAGCAGCCCTTCAGGGGGGATGGCTTGGGAGACCCAGTACTTC
cdr3_aa: CASSPSGGMAWETQYF

clone_size: many
j_call: TRBJ1-2
d_call: TRBD1
v_call: TRBV27
cdr3_length: 14
cdr3_nt: TGTGCCAGCAGCCCACAGGGGGCCTTCTATGGCTACACCTTC
cdr3_aa: CASSPQGAFYGYTF

clone_size: many
j_call: TRBJ2-7
d_call: .
v_call: TRBV6-1
cdr3_length: 16
cdr3_nt: TGTGCCAGCAGTGAAACCGTCGCATCGGCGGGGTACGAGCAGTACTTC
cdr3_aa: CASSETVASAGYEQYF

clone_size: many
j_call: TRBJ2-5
d_call: TRBD2
v_call: TRBV28
cdr3_length: 16
cdr3_nt: TGTGCCAGCAGTTCCTACCAACTAGCGGGGGACGAGACCCAGTACTTC
cdr3_aa: CASSSYQLAGDETQYF

clone_size: many
j_call: TRBJ2-1
d_call: .
v_call: TRBV20-1
cdr3_length: 14
cdr3_nt: TGCAGTGCTAGTGGCGTCTCCTCATACAATGAGCAGTTCTTC
cdr3_aa: CSASGVSSYNEQFF

clone_size: many
j_call: TRBJ2-1
d_call: .
v_call: TRBV2
cdr3_length: 13
cdr3_nt: TGTGCCAGCAGTGGAGCAAACGGATCTGAGCAGTTCTTC
cdr3_aa: CASSGANGSEQFF

clone_size: .
j_call: TRBJ2-5
d_call: .
v_call: TRBV7-9
cdr3_length: 15
cdr3_nt: TGTGCCCGCAGCTTACCCAGGACAAGCGGGGAGACCCAGTACTTC
cdr3_aa: CARSLPRTSGETQYF

clone_size: many
j_call: TRBJ2-5
d_call: TRBD1
v_call: TRBV6-5
cdr3_length: 17
cdr3_nt: TGTGCCAGCAGTTATGGTGGTGGGACAGGGGGCGCACAGACCCAGTACTTC
cdr3_aa: CASSYGGGTGGAQTQYF

clone_size: many
j_call: TRBJ2-5
d_call: .
v_call: TRBV18
cdr3_length: 17
cdr3_nt: TGTGCCAGCTCACCACCGCAGGAGATTCGGGGGGCAGAGACCCAGTACTTC
cdr3_aa: CASSPPQEIRGAETQYF

clone_size: .
j_call: TRBJ2-5
d_call: TRBD1
v_call: TRBV7-2
cdr3_length: 17
cdr3_nt: TGTGCCAGCAGCCTCAACCGACCCGGGACAGGGGCAGAGACCCAGTACTTC
cdr3_aa: CASSLNRPGTGAETQYF

clone_size: .
j_call: TRBJ2-3
d_call: TRBD1
v_call: TRBV18
cdr3_length: 16
cdr3_nt: TGTGCCAGCTCACCGATAGGGACAGGGGGCCCAGATACGCAGTATTTT
cdr3_aa: CASSPIGTGGPDTQYF

clone_size: many
j_call: TRBJ2-7
d_call: TRBD2
v_call: TRBV9
cdr3_length: 13
cdr3_nt: TGTGCCAGCAGCGGGACTAGCCGGTACGAGCAGTACTTC
cdr3_aa: CASSGTSRYEQYF

clone_size: many
j_call: TRBJ2-1
d_call: TRBD2
v_call: TRBV6-5
cdr3_length: 15
cdr3_nt: TGTGCCAGCAGCCGGCGCATCATAGCGGGGGCGGCCCAGTTCTTC
cdr3_aa: CASSRRIIAGAAQFF

clone_size: many
j_call: TRBJ2-1
d_call: TRBD2
v_call: TRBV30
cdr3_length: 17
cdr3_nt: TGTGCCTGGAGTGAACCCCCGTCGGGGCGGGGGGCCAATGAGCAGTTCTTC
cdr3_aa: CAWSEPPSGRGANEQFF

clone_size: many
j_call: TRBJ2-1
d_call: .
v_call: TRBV6-2/TRBV6-3
cdr3_length: 14
cdr3_nt: TGTGCCAGCAGCCGCCCCGGACGGAACAATGAGCAGTTCTTC
cdr3_aa: CASSRPGRNNEQFF

clone_size: few
j_call: TRBJ2-3
d_call: .
v_call: TRBV30
cdr3_length: 14
cdr3_nt: TGTGCCTGGACTCTCGGGGTGAGCACAGATACGCAGTATTTT
cdr3_aa: CAWTLGVSTDTQYF

clone_size: .
j_call: TRBJ2-1
d_call: TRBD2
v_call: TRBV6-2/TRBV6-3
cdr3_length: 15
cdr3_nt: TGTGCCAGCAGTTACTGGCTAGCGGGGAGCAATGAGCAGTTCTTC
cdr3_aa: CASSYWLAGSNEQFF

clone_size: many
j_call: TRBJ2-3
d_call: .
v_call: TRBV12-5
cdr3_length: 15
cdr3_nt: TGTGCTAGTGGGCCCGCCGGGACTGGCACAGATACGCAGTATTTT
cdr3_aa: CASGPAGTGTDTQYF

clone_size: many
j_call: TRBJ2-7
d_call: .
v_call: TRBV27
cdr3_length: 14
cdr3_nt: TGTGCCAGCAGTTTAGAGGGGCGATTCTACGAGCAGTACTTC
cdr3_aa: CASSLEGRFYEQYF

clone_size: .
j_call: TRBJ2-7
d_call: TRBD2
v_call: TRBV24-1
cdr3_length: 16
cdr3_nt: TGTGCCACCAGCGGGACTAGCGAGATGGGTTCCTACGAGCAGTACTTC
cdr3_aa: CATSGTSEMGSYEQYF

clone_size: .
j_call: TRBJ1-5
d_call: .
v_call: TRBV6-6
cdr3_length: 16
cdr3_nt: TGTGCCAGCACCGGGGTTGGTACCCTAAGCAATCAGCCCCAGCATTTT
cdr3_aa: CASTGVGTLSNQPQHF

clone_size: .
j_call: TRBJ1-1
d_call: .
v_call: TRBV7-9
cdr3_length: 12
cdr3_nt: TGTGCCAGCAGCGAGGACACCACTGAAGCTTTCTTT
cdr3_aa: CASSEDTTEAFF

clone_size: few
j_call: TRBJ1-1
d_call: .
v_call: TRBV7-8
cdr3_length: 14
cdr3_nt: TGTGCCAGCAGCGTGACCGGGAAGAACACTGAAGCTTTCTTT
cdr3_aa: CASSVTGKNTEAFF

clone_size: .
j_call: TRBJ2-7
d_call: .
v_call: TRBV4-1
cdr3_length: 13
cdr3_nt: TGCGCCAGCAGCCAAGATTACGGGTACGAGCAGTACTTC
cdr3_aa: CASSQDYGYEQYF

clone_size: few
j_call: TRBJ1-1
d_call: TRBD1
v_call: TRBV27
cdr3_length: 16
cdr3_nt: TGTGCCAGCAGTCTCGGGACAGGGATCTGGGACACTGAAGCTTTCTTT
cdr3_aa: CASSLGTGIWDTEAFF

clone_size: .
j_call: TRBJ2-3
d_call: .
v_call: TRBV12-3/TRBV12-4
cdr3_length: 13
cdr3_nt: TGTGCCAGCGTCATATGGAGCGCAGATACGCAGTATTTT
cdr3_aa: CASVIWSADTQYF

clone_size: many
j_call: TRBJ2-7
d_call: TRBD1
v_call: TRBV20-1
cdr3_length: 14
cdr3_nt: TGCAGTGCTAGAACGACAGGGGGCTACTTCGAGCAGTACTTC
cdr3_aa: CSARTTGGYFEQYF

clone_size: many
j_call: TRBJ2-7
d_call: TRBD1
v_call: TRBV9
cdr3_length: 15
cdr3_nt: TGTGCCAGCAGCGTAGCTCCAGGGGGCTATTACGAGCAGTACTTC
cdr3_aa: CASSVAPGGYYEQYF

clone_size: many
j_call: TRBJ1-6
d_call: TRBD1
v_call: TRBV20-1
cdr3_length: 15
cdr3_nt: TGCAGTGCTAGTACAGGGGGCTCCTATAATTCACCCCTCCACTTT
cdr3_aa: CSASTGGSYNSPLHF

clone_size: .
j_call: TRBJ1-1
d_call: .
v_call: TRBV12-3/TRBV12-4
cdr3_length: 14
cdr3_nt: TGTGCCAGCAGGGGGGCCTGGGGGGTCACTGAAGCTTTCTTT
cdr3_aa: CASRGAWGVTEAFF

clone_size: .
j_call: TRBJ1-5
d_call: .
v_call: TRBV20-1
cdr3_length: 15
cdr3_nt: TGCAGTGCTAGAGCAGGGGACCCTTATAGTCAGCCCCAGCATTTT
cdr3_aa: CSARAGDPYSQPQHF

clone_size: .
j_call: TRBJ1-1
d_call: .
v_call: TRBV28
cdr3_length: 15
cdr3_nt: TGTGCCAGCAGTTTAAGCCGAGGGGGAGGCACTGAAGCTTTCTTT
cdr3_aa: CASSLSRGGGTEAFF

clone_size: few
j_call: TRBJ1-6
d_call: TRBD1
v_call: TRBV5-1
cdr3_length: 17
cdr3_nt: TGCGCCGGCAGCCCTTTAGGACAGGGAGCCTATAATTCACCCCTCCACTTT
cdr3_aa: CAGSPLGQGAYNSPLHF

clone_size: many
j_call: TRBJ2-5
d_call: .
v_call: TRBV20-1
cdr3_length: 16
cdr3_nt: TGCAGTGCCGAGGGGGGTGTAACAGGTGGCGAGGAGACCCAGTACTTC
cdr3_aa: CSAEGGVTGGEETQYF

clone_size: once
j_call: TRBJ2-7
d_call: .
v_call: TRBV7-6
cdr3_length: 15
cdr3_nt: TGTGCCAGCAGCTCCTTAGATGGCTCCCACAATGAGCAGTACTTC
cdr3_aa: CASSSLDGSHNEQYF